Presented here are 22 T cell receptor beta chains from one specimen sequenced in a study of T cell responses to AZD1222 COVID-19 vaccine. Data came from immunoSEQ multiplex PCR; TCRdb stores just in-frame clones and leaves some out. Of 120,000 to 150,000 clones in the sample, approximately 89% are singletons; the top ten hold roughly 15%. Sequencing was performed on peripheral blood, taken on day 0 of AZD1222 vaccination. All receptors derive from an adult in good health.

This clone showed up many times. CDR3 nucleotides: TGCGCCAGCAGCCAAGCTTCGGGGGGGCCCGATACGCAGTATTTT. This codes for CASSQASGGPDTQYF. The J gene is TRBJ2-3, the V gene TRBV4-3; 8 positions agree with TRBD2. Germline loops: CDR1 LGHNA, CDR2 YSLEER. Trimming at V came to 1 base and at J to 6 bases, leaving 6 bases not matched to a gene. The CDR3 consists of 15 residues.

J is TRBJ1-4 and V is TRBV24-1, with D uncertain. V lost 6 bases, J lost 8 bases, and 12 bases lay in between. Germline CDR1 reads KGHDR; CDR2 reads SFDVKD. The CDR3 spans 13 residues. CDR3 bases: TGTGCCACCAGTACGGAATTCGGAGAAAAACTGTTTTTT. Translation gives CATSTEFGEKLFF.

The chain carries TRBV5-4 and TRBJ1-4, with 8 bases aligning to TRBD1. The CDR3 is 12 amino acids. Germline values: CDR1 SGHNT, CDR2 YYREEE (reference sequence). With V trimmed by 10 bases and J by 7 bases, 6 bases remained unmatched. The chain's CDR3 is CAGQGSGEKLFF. The CDR3 DNA sequence: TGTGCCGGACAGGGAAGTGGTGAAAAACTGTTTTTT.

The chain employs TRBV19 and TRBJ1-4, with 8 bases lining up with TRBD1. This CDR3 comprises 13 residues. Looked up from germline, CDR1 is LNHDA and CDR2 is SQIVND (reference sequence). Trimming took 3 bases from V and 8 from J; bases not matched to a gene: 2. In DNA form, the CDR3 reads TGTGCCAGTAGTATGGACAGGGAGGAAAAACTGTTTTTT. Its translation is CASSMDREEKLFF.

Relative to its sample, this clone is medium-sized. The chain joins TRBV2 to TRBJ1-2; D is ambiguous. This CDR3 is built from 14 residues. Germline V gives CDR1 SNHLY, CDR2 FYNNEI. With 0 bases removed from V and 5 bases from J, the gap between germline ends came to 10 bases. The chain's CDR3 is CASSEAGSQYGYTF. Written as DNA, the CDR3 is TGTGCCAGCAGTGAAGCGGGCAGTCAGTATGGCTACACCTTC.

This clone was seen just once. The CDR3 sequence is CASSLSGDPTGNHGYTF. In DNA, the CDR3 is TGTGCCAGCAGTTTATCGGGGGACCCGACAGGGAACCATGGCTACACCTTC. The rearrangement links TRBV28 to TRBJ1-2; 7 bases align to TRBD1. The CDR3 is 17 residues long. CDR1 MDHEN and CDR2 SYDVKM come from the germline V gene. The J segment lost 6 bases and the V segment lost 1 base, leaving 14 bases of the junction unmatched.

The V call is TRBV9, the J call TRBJ2-2; TRBD1 matches 11 bases. Unmatched junction bases numbered 7, after V lost 4 bases and J lost 5 bases. Germline CDR1 SGDLS, CDR2 YYNGEE. The CDR3 sequence is 16 residues long. CDR3 loop: CASSPRDRGGTGELFF. Written as DNA, the CDR3 is TGTGCCAGCAGCCCCCGGGACAGGGGGGGGACCGGGGAGCTGTTTTTT.

V gene TRBV5-4 combines with J gene TRBJ1-2; D is perhaps TRBD1 (5 bases). CDR3 length: 12 amino acids. Per the germline V gene, CDR1 is SGHNT and CDR2 is YYREEE (reference sequence). V was pared by 6 bases and J by 8 bases, with 14 bases between. The CDR3 sequence: CASTRGGGGYTF. DNA of the CDR3: TGTGCCAGCACCCGTGGGGGAGGCGGCTACACCTTC.

This chain connects TRBV19 to TRBJ1-5; D call uncertain. The V gene lost 0 bases and the J gene lost 6 bases, with 9 bases spanning the gap. Germline CDR1 LNHDA, CDR2 SQIVND (reference sequence). The CDR3 covers 14 residues. The CDR3 loop is CASSIDEGSQPQHF. In DNA form, the CDR3 reads TGTGCCAGTAGTATAGATGAGGGTAGTCAGCCCCAGCATTTT.

The chain has TRBV6-2 or TRBV6-3 and TRBJ2-3; 9 bases are a match to TRBD2. Germline CDR1 MNHEY, CDR2 SVGEGT. The V segment lost 5 bases and the J segment 3 bases; nucleotides outside the gene matches: 6. This CDR3 is 15 amino acids long. CDR3 sequence reads: CASSNIAGVTDTQYF. The CDR3 nucleotides are TGTGCCAGCAGTAACATAGCGGGGGTAACAGATACGCAGTATTTT.

V usage is TRBV9 and J usage is TRBJ2-1, with D uncertain. V was trimmed by 4 bases and J by 4 bases, leaving 12 bases between them. Germline CDR1 and CDR2: SGDLS and YYNGEE. This CDR3 contains 14 residues. The CDR3 here is CASSIKEAYNEQFF. CDR3 DNA: TGTGCCAGCAGCATCAAAGAAGCGTACAATGAGCAGTTCTTC.

The chain joins TRBV5-1 to TRBJ1-2; no definite D call. Germline CDR1 SGHRS, CDR2 YFSETQ. V dropped 0 bases and J dropped 3 bases, with 6 bases sitting between them. The CDR3 contains 13 residues. The chain's CDR3 is CASSLGPDYGYTF. The CDR3 nucleotides read TGCGCCAGCAGCTTGGGACCCGACTATGGCTACACCTTC.

This chain joins TRBV12-3 or TRBV12-4 and TRBJ1-1; D unresolved. The CDR3 runs to 11 residues. V lost 3 bases and J 7 bases, leaving 6 bases between the germline ends. The CDR3 spells CASSLHDEAFF. In DNA form, the CDR3 reads TGTGCCAGCAGTTTGCACGATGAAGCTTTCTTT.

This rearrangement joins TRBV7-9 to TRBJ1-1, with D uncertain. In germline, CDR1 is SEHNR, CDR2 FQNEAQ (reference sequence). V was cut by 2 bases and J by 5 bases, with 6 bases left in between. The CDR3 loop spans 12 amino acids. CDR3 nucleotide sequence: TGTGCCAGCAGCTTACTTCAAACTGAAGCTTTCTTT. It specifies CASSLLQTEAFF.

The chain links TRBV28 to TRBJ2-1; 9 nucleotides align to TRBD2. The V segment lost 7 bases and the J segment 6 bases; nucleotides outside the gene matches: 7. The CDR3 is 14 residues long. The V gene's germline CDR1 is MDHEN and CDR2 SYDVKM. CDR3 nucleotide sequence: TGTGCCAGCACCCTAGCGGGGAGCCCCAATGAGCAGTTCTTC. Its translation: CASTLAGSPNEQFF.

The chain couples TRBV7-2 to TRBJ2-5; the D is unclear. The CDR3 has 12 residues. Trimming took 0 bases from V and 5 from J, leaving 4 bases between them. Germline values: CDR1 SGHTA, CDR2 FQGNSA. CDR3 sequence (DNA): TGTGCCAGCAGCTTAGCGGGGGAGACCCAGTACTTC. Its translation: CASSLAGETQYF. The full variable domain, its missing parts supplied by reference TRBV7-2 and TRBJ2-5, is GAGVSQSPSNKVTEKGKDVELRCDPISGHTALYWYRQSLGQGLEFLIYFQGNSAPDKSGLPSDRFSAERTGGSVSTLTIQRTQQEDSAVYLCASSLAGETQYFGPGTRLLVL.

This chain joins TRBV5-4 and TRBJ2-7; D is unresolved. The CDR3 length is 14 residues. Germline V gives CDR1 SGHNT, CDR2 YYREEE (reference sequence). Trimming removed 4 bases from V and 4 bases from J, with 15 bases in between. For the CDR3, the DNA is TGTGCCAGCAGCGTGGGCCTTTATCGGTACGAGCAGTACTTC. Translating gives CASSVGLYRYEQYF. The full variable domain, rest sourced from reference TRBV5-4 and TRBJ2-7, is ETGVTQSPTHLIKTRGQQVTLRCSSQSGHNTVSWYQQALGQGPQFIFQYYREEENGRGNFPPRFSGLQFPNYSSELNVNALELDDSALYLCASSVGLYRYEQYFGPGTRLTVT.

V and J are TRBV21-1 and TRBJ1-5. TRBV21-1 counts as a pseudogene. The CDR3 spans 18 residues. CDR3 DNA: TGTGCCAGCAGCAAAGTAGGCGAAGATCACAACCGCCGAGGGCCCCAGCATTTT. It codes for CASSKVGEDHNRRGPQHF.

The chain recombines TRBV9 with TRBJ2-2; 8 positions agree with TRBD1. CDR3 length: 16 amino acids. V shed 3 bases and J 6 bases; nucleotides not matched to a gene: 10. Germline lookup yields CDR1 SGDLS and CDR2 YYNGEE. CDR3 nucleotides: TGTGCCAGCAGCGGTCCGGACAGGGTTGGGGCCGGGGAGCTGTTTTTT. The encoded protein is CASSGPDRVGAGELFF.

The chain employs TRBV19 and TRBJ2-7; no firm D call. There are 16 residues in the CDR3. Trimming removed 5 bases at V and 0 bases at J, with 17 bases between. Germline values: CDR1 LNHDA, CDR2 SQIVND (reference sequence). CDR3 loop: CASSLPRTGNSYEQYF. As DNA, the CDR3 is TGTGCCAGTAGTCTCCCCAGGACGGGTAACTCCTACGAGCAGTACTTC.

This clone has only one observation. In DNA form, the CDR3 reads TGTGCCAGCAGCTTACGGGCCCGAGGGGTGAAGAACCCGGAGACCCAGTACTTC. It codes for CASSLRARGVKNPETQYF. V is TRBV7-9 and J is TRBJ2-5, with D possibly being TRBD1 or TRBD2 (5 bases each). The CDR3 covers 18 residues. V was cut by 2 bases and J by 5 bases, with 24 bases left in between. CDR1 is SEHNR and CDR2 is FQNEAQ in the germline V gene (reference sequence).

This chain links TRBV18 with TRBJ2-5; 7 bases fit TRBD2. The CDR3 covers 16 residues. Germline V gives CDR1 KGHSH, CDR2 LQKENI. The J segment lost 2 bases and the V segment lost 0 bases, leaving 6 bases of the junction unmatched. In nucleotides, the CDR3 is TGTGCCAGCTCACCACCGTGGGACGGGGGGCAAGAGACCCAGTACTTC. Its protein product is CASSPPWDGGQETQYF.